The 8 T cell receptor beta chains presented below share a single source sample, sequenced in a study of blood T cell repertoires in COVID-19. This table comes from immunoSEQ multiplex PCR, and its TCRdb copy is limited to in-frame clones, with some not included. This sample has about 160,000 clones, with just under 90% found just once. Sequences were obtained from peripheral blood. The receptors were sampled from an older woman with COVID-19, enrolled during active disease.

The chain is built from TRBV29-1 and TRBJ1-2; D remains ambiguous. This CDR3 is 10 amino acids long. Germline loops: CDR1 SQVTM, CDR2 ANQGSEA. The V and J ends lost 4 bases and 7 bases respectively, with 7 bases between them. The CDR3 region is CSVAVPGYTF. CDR3 DNA: TGCAGCGTTGCAGTGCCTGGCTACACCTTC.

This clone has only a few counts. The V gene is TRBV1, the J gene TRBJ2-1; the DNA was not used to check the table's D call, TRBD2. TRBV1 is an annotated pseudogene. The CDR3 is 15 residues long. The CDR3: CTSSQISGGRNEQFF. DNA of the CDR3: TGCACCAGCAGCCAAATCTCGGGGGGGCGAAATGAGCAGTTCTTC.

The J gene is TRBJ1-4, the V gene TRBV27; 12 nucleotides agree with TRBD1. V shed 6 bases and J 5 bases; nucleotides not matched to a gene: 4. The CDR3 has 15 amino acids. CDR1 and CDR2 from the germline V gene are MNHEY and SMNVEV (reference sequence). The CDR3 coding sequence is TGTGCCAGCAGGGGACAGGGGGCGCTGAATGAAAAACTGTTTTTT. Amino acids: CASRGQGALNEKLFF.

This chain connects TRBV5-6 to TRBJ2-3; a weak D match, TRBD2 (5 bases). Germline V gene data show CDR1 as SGHDT and CDR2 as YYEEEE. Trimming left V 5 bases short and J 5 bases short, with 15 bases between. The CDR3 loop spans 14 amino acids. DNA of the CDR3: TGTGCCAGCAGATCGACTGGGAGAATAGATACGCAGTATTTT. Residues: CASRSTGRIDTQYF.

V is TRBV5-1 and J is TRBJ1-3; possibly TRBD1 for D (6 bases). V was clipped by 4 bases and J by 0 bases, with 11 bases between them. There are 15 residues in the CDR3. Per germline, CDR1 SGHRS and CDR2 YFSETQ. The CDR3 sequence: CASSARGDSGNTIYF. As DNA, the CDR3 is TGCGCCAGCAGCGCCAGGGGTGACTCTGGAAACACCATATATTTT. Combining the CDR3 with reference TRBV5-1 and TRBJ1-3 gives the whole variable domain KAGVTQTPRYLIKTRGQQVTLSCSPISGHRSVSWYQQTPGQGLQFLFEYFSETQRNKGNFPGRFSGRQFSNSRSEMNVSTLELGDSALYLCASSARGDSGNTIYFGEGSWLTVV.

The chain recombines TRBV5-6 with TRBJ1-5, with TRBD1 matching 7 bases. The CDR3 length is 16 residues. The V gene's germline CDR1 is SGHDT and CDR2 YYEEEE. V lost 0 bases to trimming and J lost 4 bases; unmatched junction nucleotides: 7. CDR3 sequence (DNA): TGTGCCAGCAGCTTGGCATTCACAGGGGAGAATCAGCCCCAGCATTTT. Amino acids: CASSLAFTGENQPQHF.

The chain carries TRBV5-6 and TRBJ2-7; 8 bases match TRBD1. The junction had 4 bases not matched to a gene; V was cut back by 1 base and J by 7 bases. This CDR3 has 13 amino acids. The germline gives CDR1 SGHDT, CDR2 YYEEEE. CDR3 nucleotides: TGTGCCAGCAGCTTGCAGGGGGCGGAAGAGCAGTACTTC. Its translation is CASSLQGAEEQYF.

The chain couples TRBV5-1 to TRBJ1-6; TRBD1 might be the D (6 bases). Trimming shortened V by 0 bases and J by 6 bases, and 10 bases separated the two germline ends. CDR1 is SGHRS and CDR2 is YFSETQ in the germline V gene. This CDR3 is built from 15 residues. The CDR3 sequence: CASSLAGESNSPLHF. The CDR3 DNA is TGCGCCAGCAGCTTGGCAGGGGAAAGTAATTCACCCCTCCACTTT. Based on the CDR3 plus reference TRBV5-1 and TRBJ1-6, the full variable domain is KAGVTQTPRYLIKTRGQQVTLSCSPISGHRSVSWYQQTPGQGLQFLFEYFSETQRNKGNFPGRFSGRQFSNSRSEMNVSTLELGDSALYLCASSLAGESNSPLHFGNGTRLTVT.